Below, 32 T cell receptor beta chains from the same sample are listed, as sequenced in a study of shared clonotypes between healthy human individuals. Sequencing was performed with immunoSEQ multiplex PCR; in TCRdb, only in-frame clones are kept and a portion is missing. The sample lists about 650,000 clones, roughly 95% occurring once. Naive CD8 cells, CD45RO-negative and positively selected for CCR7, excluded terminally differentiated effector memory CD45RA+ cells. The sample consisted of naive CD8+ T cells sorted from blood. Receptor source: a woman aged 25 to 45 in good health.

This chain connects TRBV7-9 to TRBJ1-3, with 7 bases lining up with TRBD1. After removal of 5 bases from V and 8 bases from J, the junction contained 9 bases not matched to a gene. The CDR3 is 14 residues long. Germline loops: CDR1 SEHNR, CDR2 FQNEAQ (reference sequence). The CDR3 nucleotides are TGTGCCAGCAGCCGAGACAGGGCGGCGGACACCATATATTTT. Translation: CASSRDRAADTIYF. The variable domain in full, completed from reference TRBV7-9 and TRBJ1-3, reads DTGVSQNPRHKITKRGQNVTFRCDPISEHNRLYWYRQTLGQGPEFLTYFQNEAQLEKSRLLSDRFSAERPKGSFSTLEIQRTEQGDSAMYLCASSRDRAADTIYFGEGSWLTVV.

The rearrangement uses TRBV27 and TRBJ2-1, with 8 positions matching TRBD2. CDR3 length: 15 residues. The V segment lost 2 bases and the J segment 7 bases; nucleotides outside the gene matches: 7. From germline, CDR1 is MNHEY and CDR2 SMNVEV (reference sequence). The DNA for the CDR3 is TGTGCCAGCAGTTTAGTTAGCGGGGTCACAAATGAGCAGTTCTTC. Its translation: CASSLVSGVTNEQFF.

This chain links TRBV5-4 with TRBJ1-1, with D perhaps TRBD1 (6 bases). CDR1 is SGHNT and CDR2 is YYREEE in the germline V gene (reference sequence). Trimming took 1 base from V and 7 from J, leaving 14 bases between them. The length of the CDR3 is 14 residues. CDR3 protein: CASSLSQGIGEAFF. The CDR3 nucleotides are TGTGCCAGCAGCTTGTCACAGGGAATAGGTGAAGCTTTCTTT.

V is TRBV7-9 and J is TRBJ2-5; D is perhaps TRBD2 (6 bases). The CDR3 extends over 17 amino acids. With 1 base removed from V and 1 base from J, the gap between germline ends came to 16 bases. Per germline, CDR1 SEHNR and CDR2 FQNEAQ (reference sequence). The CDR3 bases are TGTGCCAGCAGCTTAGGGGCTAGCGACCATGTCCAAGAGACCCAGTACTTC. Its translation: CASSLGASDHVQETQYF.

The rearrangement joins TRBV28 to TRBJ2-1; weak D call: TRBD2 (7 bases). The CDR3 consists of 16 residues. V was trimmed by 1 base and J by 2 bases, leaving 12 bases between them. Germline CDR1 MDHEN, CDR2 SYDVKM. The CDR3 region has the DNA TGTGCCAGCAGTTTATTGGGGGCGGGGGCCTACAATGAGCAGTTCTTC. It translates to CASSLLGAGAYNEQFF.

J is TRBJ1-1 and V is TRBV2, with TRBD1 identical over 8 bases. This CDR3 comprises 13 residues. V dropped 11 bases and J dropped 6; count of bases not matched to a gene: 11. Germline V lookup: CDR1 SNHLY, CDR2 FYNNEI. CDR3 residues: CACRGQGAPEAFF. The CDR3, as DNA: TGTGCCTGTAGGGGGCAGGGGGCCCCTGAAGCTTTCTTT.

In DNA, the CDR3 is TGCGCCAGCAGCCCGCGACAGGGAACTGAAGCTTTCTTT. This codes for CASSPRQGTEAFF. The genes are TRBV4-1 and TRBJ1-1; 7 nucleotides agree with TRBD1. Trimming at V came to 4 bases and at J to 5 bases, leaving 4 bases not matched to a gene. The CDR3 is 13 amino acids. In germline, CDR1 is MGHRA, CDR2 YSYEKL.

The chain links TRBV15 to TRBJ1-5; D gene ambiguous. V dropped 0 bases and J dropped 6 bases, with 6 bases sitting between them. Germline assignment: CDR1 LNHNV and CDR2 YYDKDF (reference sequence). CDR3 length: 13 amino acids. The CDR3 nucleotides read TGTGCCACCAGCAGAGAAGATTTTCAGCCCCAGCATTTT. Translation gives CATSREDFQPQHF.

This chain joins TRBV7-2 and TRBJ2-5; 12 bases are shared with TRBD2. V shed 5 bases, J shed 10 bases, and the junction held 14 bases outside the gene matches. This CDR3 spans 16 amino acids. Germline values: CDR1 SGHTA, CDR2 FQGNSA. In DNA, the CDR3 is TGTGCCAGCAGCCCTGAATTCCTAGCGGGAGGGCCTGTCCAGTACTTC. Translated: CASSPEFLAGGPVQYF.

V is TRBV28 and J is TRBJ2-1, with D maybe TRBD1 (5 bases). V lost 9 bases to trimming and J lost 0 bases, with 15 bases between them. The germline V gene encodes CDR1 MDHEN and CDR2 SYDVKM. CDR3 length equals 15 residues. CDR3 residues: CASRKGLSSYNEQFF. CDR3 sequence (DNA): TGTGCCAGTAGAAAGGGGTTGAGCTCCTACAATGAGCAGTTCTTC.

Only a few counts were recorded for this clone. The chain carries TRBV5-6 and TRBJ2-3, with 9 bases identical to TRBD2. Germline loops: CDR1 SGHDT, CDR2 YYEEEE. After removal of 1 base from V and 6 bases from J, the junction contained 18 bases not matched to a gene. CDR3 length: 19 amino acids. Written as DNA, the CDR3 is TGTGCCAGCAGCTTGTCTTATGCTAGCGGGGATAGAGCGGGGGATACGCAGTATTTT. It specifies CASSLSYASGDRAGDTQYF.

The chain uses TRBV6-5 and TRBJ1-4, with no clear D. The CDR3 totals 15 residues. CDR1 MNHEY and CDR2 SVGAGI come from the germline V gene. V lost 0 bases and J 7 bases, leaving 12 bases between the germline ends. The CDR3 DNA reads TGTGCCAGCAGTTACTCGCAGTTTCGGGGTGAAAAACTGTTTTTT. The encoded protein is CASSYSQFRGEKLFF.

The genes are TRBV5-1 and TRBJ1-1, with 7 bases fitting TRBD1. The V and J ends lost 3 bases and 1 base, in that order; junction bases with no gene match: 6. The CDR3 is 15 amino acids. Germline V CDR1 and CDR2: SGHRS, YFSETQ. The CDR3 region has the DNA TGCGCCAGCAGCTCGCCCGGGACAGAGAACACTGAAGCTTTCTTT. This gives the protein CASSSPGTENTEAFF.

The chain couples TRBV7-9 to TRBJ2-2, with 9 bases fitting TRBD1. Germline loops: CDR1 SEHNR, CDR2 FQNEAQ (reference sequence). With V trimmed by 5 bases and J by 6 bases, 10 bases remained unmatched. The CDR3 covers 16 residues. This CDR3 reads CASSPPYRGLAGELFF. The CDR3 bases are TGTGCCAGCAGCCCACCGTACAGGGGGCTTGCCGGGGAGCTGTTTTTT.

The chain links TRBV28 to TRBJ1-1, with 8 bases matching TRBD1. The CDR3 covers 15 residues. CDR1 is MDHEN, CDR2 SYDVKM, per germline. V shed 3 bases, J shed 9 bases, and the junction held 12 bases outside the gene matches. The CDR3 sequence is CASSFVSGGSGKAFF. The CDR3 DNA reads as TGTGCCAGCAGTTTCGTGTCAGGGGGCTCGGGTAAAGCTTTCTTT. Full variable domain (remainder filled in from reference TRBV28 and TRBJ1-1): DVKVTQSSRYLVKRTGEKVFLECVQDMDHENMFWYRQDPGLGLRLIYFSYDVKMKEKGDIPEGYSVSREKKERFSLILESASTNQTSMYLCASSFVSGGSGKAFFGQGTRLTVV.

V usage is TRBV28 and J usage is TRBJ2-2, with D possibly being TRBD1 or TRBD2 (5 bases each). Trimming removed 6 bases from V and 2 bases from J, with 10 bases in between. Germline values: CDR1 MDHEN, CDR2 SYDVKM. The CDR3 runs 14 residues. CDR3 sequence: CASRGDRNTGELFF. The CDR3 DNA sequence: TGTGCCAGCAGGGGGGACCGAAACACCGGGGAGCTGTTTTTT.

This clone was seen a single time. The rearrangement links TRBV2 to TRBJ2-3; D call uncertain. Trimming shortened V by 1 base and J by 2 bases, and 7 bases separated the two germline ends. CDR1 is SNHLY, CDR2 FYNNEI, per germline. The CDR3 length is 14 residues. The chain's CDR3 is CASSEGLFTDTQYF. The CDR3 DNA reads as TGTGCCAGCAGTGAAGGACTTTTCACAGATACGCAGTATTTT.

CDR3 in amino acids: CASRPIVHSYNEQFF. The CDR3, as DNA: TGTGCCAGCAGGCCTATAGTCCATTCCTACAATGAGCAGTTCTTC. The gene calls are TRBV28 and TRBJ2-1; D gene ambiguous. V lost 6 bases and J 1 base, leaving 13 bases between the germline ends. Germline assignment: CDR1 MDHEN and CDR2 SYDVKM. There are 15 residues in the CDR3.

This clone appeared a few times. This chain joins TRBV9 and TRBJ2-7; D is possibly TRBD1 (7 bases). The germline V gene has CDR1 SGDLS and CDR2 YYNGEE. CDR3 size: 13 residues. V was cut by 5 bases and J by 5 bases, with 14 bases left in between. The CDR3 here is CASSYDREDEQYF. CDR3 DNA: TGTGCCAGCAGTTACGACAGGGAGGACGAGCAGTACTTC.

The chain employs TRBV2 and TRBJ1-5; a possible D gene is TRBD1 (5 bases). Trimming took 3 bases from V and 2 from J, leaving 8 bases between them. The CDR3 has 14 residues. CDR1 SNHLY and CDR2 FYNNEI come from the germline V gene. The CDR3 region has the DNA TGTGCCAGCAGTGATTGGGGCGGCAATCAGCCCCAGCATTTT. This translates into CASSDWGGNQPQHF.

The J gene is TRBJ2-7, the V gene TRBV7-9; 7 positions match TRBD1. In germline, CDR1 is SEHNR, CDR2 FQNEAQ (reference sequence). J lost 2 bases, V lost 5 bases, and 6 bases had no gene match. The CDR3 is made up of 14 amino acids. The CDR3 coding sequence is TGTGCCAGCAGCCCAGACAGGGACCCCTACGAGCAGTACTTC. Translated: CASSPDRDPYEQYF.

The chain employs TRBV13 and TRBJ2-1; D possibly corresponds to TRBD1 (6 bases). V was shortened by 4 bases and J by 4 bases, with 14 bases between the two germline ends. The V gene's germline CDR1 is PRHDT and CDR2 FYEKMQ (reference sequence). The CDR3 extends over 15 amino acids. The CDR3 is CASSSFGTPYNEQFF. CDR3 coding DNA: TGTGCCAGCAGCTCGTTCGGGACACCGTACAATGAGCAGTTCTTC. Full variable domain (missing parts from reference TRBV13 and TRBJ2-1): AAGVIQSPRHLIKEKRETATLKCYPIPRHDTVYWYQQGPGQDPQFLISFYEKMQSDKGSIPDRFSAQQFSDYHSELNMSSLELGDSALYFCASSSFGTPYNEQFFGPGTRLTVL.

The chain uses TRBV5-1 and TRBJ2-5, with 10 bases aligning to TRBD1. Matching the DNA end better, TRBJ2-7 makes the J call doubtful. Germline CDR1 is SGHRS and CDR2 is YFSETQ. This CDR3 region has 14 residues. CDR3 protein: CASSFTGQGHEQYF. CDR3 nucleotides: TGCGCCAGCAGCTTCACGGGACAGGGGCACGAGCAGTACTTC.

The chain joins TRBV7-9 to TRBJ1-1, with TRBD1 matching 8 bases. With V trimmed by 3 bases and J by 6 bases, 6 bases remained unmatched. The CDR3 covers 14 residues. Germline loops: CDR1 SEHNR, CDR2 FQNEAQ (reference sequence). CDR3 sequence reads: CASSLGTGYAEAFF. CDR3 bases: TGTGCCAGCAGCTTGGGGACAGGTTACGCTGAAGCTTTCTTT.

The genes are TRBV28 and TRBJ1-5; D not certain. The CDR3 length is 14 residues. V lost 5 bases and J lost 0, with 8 bases in between. Germline CDR1 is MDHEN and CDR2 is SYDVKM. DNA for the CDR3: TGTGCCAGCAGTCCGGACGGTAGCAATCAGCCCCAGCATTTT. Translated: CASSPDGSNQPQHF.

The chain combines TRBV7-6 with TRBJ2-4; 8 bases match TRBD2. Trimming took 5 bases from V and 2 from J; bases not matched to a gene: 14. The CDR3 totals 18 residues. Germline loops: CDR1 SGHVS, CDR2 FNYEAQ. This CDR3 reads CASSQEAAGDEPKNIQYF. The CDR3 DNA sequence: TGTGCCAGCAGCCAAGAGGCAGCGGGAGACGAGCCCAAAAACATTCAGTACTTC. The variable domain in full, completed from reference TRBV7-6 and TRBJ2-4, reads GAGVSQSPRYKVTKRGQDVALRCDPISGHVSLYWYRQALGQGPEFLTYFNYEAQQDKSGLPNDRFSAERPEGSISTLTIQRTEQRDSAMYRCASSQEAAGDEPKNIQYFGAGTRLSVL.

This rearrangement joins TRBV2 to TRBJ2-1, with TRBD2 matching 13 bases. CDR1 SNHLY and CDR2 FYNNEI come from the germline V gene. The CDR3 length is 16 residues. V lost 3 bases, J lost 9 bases, and 8 bases stayed unmatched. The CDR3 bases are TGTGCCAGCAGTGAGACTAGCGGGAGGATTTTTGTTGAGCAGTTCTTC. Protein: CASSETSGRIFVEQFF.

This clone was recorded only once. Here the CDR3 reads CASSLPTSGQETQYF. As DNA, the CDR3 is TGTGCCAGCAGCCTGCCGACTAGCGGGCAAGAGACCCAGTACTTC. This chain joins TRBV7-8 and TRBJ2-5, with 10 bases matching TRBD2. CDR3 length: 15 amino acids. J gave up 2 bases and V 5 bases, and 5 bases lay outside the gene matches. Germline values: CDR1 SGHVS, CDR2 FQNEAQ.

The rearrangement uses TRBV28 and TRBJ2-5, with D perhaps matching TRBD1 (6 bases). V was pared by 6 bases and J by 1 base, with 18 bases between. The length of the CDR3 is 16 residues. CDR1 and CDR2 (germline): MDHEN, SYDVKM. The CDR3 region has the DNA TGTGCCAGCAGCAACAGGGAGACAAGCGTCCAAGAGACCCAGTACTTC. The encoded protein is CASSNRETSVQETQYF.

The rearrangement links TRBV6-6 to TRBJ2-1; D unresolved. V lost 5 bases to trimming and J lost 7 bases, with 6 bases between them. The CDR3 is 11 residues long. Per the germline V gene, CDR1 is MNHNY and CDR2 is SVGAGI (reference sequence). CDR3 residues: CASSEQNEQFF. CDR3 nucleotides: TGTGCCAGCAGTGAGCAGAATGAGCAGTTCTTC.

The gene calls are TRBV9 and TRBJ1-2; no definite D call. Germline lookup yields CDR1 SGDLS and CDR2 YYNGEE. This CDR3 contains 12 residues. The V and J ends lost 2 bases and 13 bases respectively, with 15 bases between them. Here the CDR3 reads CASSVGTMRFTF. CDR3 in DNA: TGTGCCAGCAGCGTGGGCACTATGAGGTTCACCTTC.

This clone appeared a single time. Its ends do not fully match the called genes, so a read error is possible. V gene TRBV4-2 combines with J gene TRBJ1-1; no firm D call. Germline CDR1 LGHNA, CDR2 YNFKEQ. The CDR3 contains 15 residues. The CDR3 DNA reads TGTGCCAGCAGCGAAGAGCAACAGATGAACACTGAAGCTTTCTTT. Its protein product is CASSEEQQMNTEAFF.